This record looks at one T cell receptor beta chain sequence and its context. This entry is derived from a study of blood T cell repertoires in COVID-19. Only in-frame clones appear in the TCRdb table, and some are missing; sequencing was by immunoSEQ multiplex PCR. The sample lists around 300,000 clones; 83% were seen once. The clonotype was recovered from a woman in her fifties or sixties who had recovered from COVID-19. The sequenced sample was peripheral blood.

The CDR3 here is CASSSGGVRNNEQFF. The CDR3 DNA reads TGTGCCAGCAGCTCGGGAGGAGTGAGGAACAATGAGCAGTTCTTC. The J gene is TRBJ2-1, the V gene TRBV5-4, with 7 bases fitting TRBD2. The J segment lost 5 bases and the V segment lost 3 bases, leaving 8 bases of the junction unmatched. CDR3 length equals 15 residues. The germline CDR1 and CDR2 sequences are SGHNT and YYREEE (reference sequence).